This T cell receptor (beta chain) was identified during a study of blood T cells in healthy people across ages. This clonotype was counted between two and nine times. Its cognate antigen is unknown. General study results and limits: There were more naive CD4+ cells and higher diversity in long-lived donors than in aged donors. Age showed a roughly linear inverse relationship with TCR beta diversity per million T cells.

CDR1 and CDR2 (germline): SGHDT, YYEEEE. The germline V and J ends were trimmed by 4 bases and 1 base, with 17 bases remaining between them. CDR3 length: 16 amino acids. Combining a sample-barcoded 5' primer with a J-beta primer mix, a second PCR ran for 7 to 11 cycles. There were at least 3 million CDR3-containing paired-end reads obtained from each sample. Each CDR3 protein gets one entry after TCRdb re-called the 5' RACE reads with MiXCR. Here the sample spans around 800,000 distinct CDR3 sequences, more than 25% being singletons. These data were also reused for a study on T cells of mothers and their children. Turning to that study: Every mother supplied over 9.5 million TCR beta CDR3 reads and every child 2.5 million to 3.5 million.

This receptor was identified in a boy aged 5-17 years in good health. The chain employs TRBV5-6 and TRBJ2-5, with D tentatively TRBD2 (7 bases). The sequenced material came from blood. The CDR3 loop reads CASSPSSRGPQETQYF. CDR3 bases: TGTGCCAGCAGCCCTTCTTCGCGGGGGCCCCAAGAGACCCAGTACTTC.